The clone carrying this TCR beta chain turned up a few times. The antigen remains unidentified. Expressed TCRB transcripts were sequenced because the entire RNA isolate underwent reverse transcription. TCRdb's copy holds only in-frame clones and misses some; the assay was immunoSEQ multiplex PCR. Among approximately 100,000 clones listed, about 26% were seen once. After removal of 3 bases from V and 12 bases from J, the junction contained 9 bases not matched to a gene. The CDR3 has 13 residues. The germline gives CDR1 GTSNPN, CDR2 SVGIG (reference sequence). The single heparinised draw taken from each donor contained about 100 mL of blood on average. A CD45RO/CCR7/CD25/CD127/CD95/CD27 panel sorted naive, central memory, regulatory and stem cell-like memory CD4+ cells. Purity above 95% was achieved in all sorted populations. This sample stems from a study of beta chain features in type 1 diabetes. Study at large: The patients were much like the healthy donors in age, gender and cell yields. Whole-study results and caveats: People with Type 1 diabetes carried modestly yet significantly shorter TCRB CDR3s in all four CD4+ subsets.

V is TRBV30 and J is TRBJ2-1; 9 nucleotides match TRBD2. What was sequenced was central memory CD4+ T cells from blood. This TCR was sampled from a woman in her late teens or twenties with type 1 diabetes. CDR3 region: CAWRRAGGGGQFF. The CDR3 DNA sequence: TGTGCCTGGAGGCGAGCGGGAGGTGGTGGGCAGTTCTTC.